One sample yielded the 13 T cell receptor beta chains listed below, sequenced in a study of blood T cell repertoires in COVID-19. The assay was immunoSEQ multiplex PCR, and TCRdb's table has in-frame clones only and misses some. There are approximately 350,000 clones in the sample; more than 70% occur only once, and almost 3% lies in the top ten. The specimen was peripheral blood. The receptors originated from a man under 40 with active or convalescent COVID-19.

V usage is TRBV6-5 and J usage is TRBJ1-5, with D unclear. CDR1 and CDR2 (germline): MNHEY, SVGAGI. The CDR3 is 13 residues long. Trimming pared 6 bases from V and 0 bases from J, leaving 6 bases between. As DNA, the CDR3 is TGTGCCAGCAGCAGGCTTAGCAATCAGCCCCAGCATTTT. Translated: CASSRLSNQPQHF.

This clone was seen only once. The CDR3 sequence is CAWSVLGSGYEQYF. Written as DNA, the CDR3 is TGTGCCTGGAGTGTACTAGGATCGGGCTACGAGCAGTACTTC. This chain connects TRBV30 to TRBJ2-7; a weak D match, TRBD2 (5 bases). The CDR3 is 14 residues long. Germline V CDR1 and CDR2: GTSNPN, SVGIG (reference sequence). The V and J ends lost 0 bases and 3 bases respectively, with 12 bases between them.

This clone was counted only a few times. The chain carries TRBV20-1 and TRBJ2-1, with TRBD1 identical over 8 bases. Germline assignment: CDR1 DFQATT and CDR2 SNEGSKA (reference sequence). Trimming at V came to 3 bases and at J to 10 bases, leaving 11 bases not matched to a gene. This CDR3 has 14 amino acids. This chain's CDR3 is CSASGAGGAWEQFF. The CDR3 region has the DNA TGCAGTGCTAGTGGGGCAGGGGGCGCATGGGAGCAGTTCTTC.

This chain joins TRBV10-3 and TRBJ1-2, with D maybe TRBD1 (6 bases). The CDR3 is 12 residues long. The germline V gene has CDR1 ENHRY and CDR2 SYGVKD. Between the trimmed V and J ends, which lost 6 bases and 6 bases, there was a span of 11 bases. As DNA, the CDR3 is TGTGCCATCAGCTGGGGGCGGGATGGCTACACCTTC. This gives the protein CAISWGRDGYTF.

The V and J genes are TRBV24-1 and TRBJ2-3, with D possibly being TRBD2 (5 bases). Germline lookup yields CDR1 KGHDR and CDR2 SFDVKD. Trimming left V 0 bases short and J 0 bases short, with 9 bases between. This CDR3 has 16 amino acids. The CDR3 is CATSDLRGSSTDTQYF. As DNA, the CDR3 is TGTGCCACCAGTGATTTGCGGGGATCTAGCACAGATACGCAGTATTTT.

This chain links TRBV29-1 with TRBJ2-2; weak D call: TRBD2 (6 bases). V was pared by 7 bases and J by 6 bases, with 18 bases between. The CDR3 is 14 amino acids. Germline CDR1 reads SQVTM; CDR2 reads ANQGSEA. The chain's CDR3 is CSGGLQGVPGELFF. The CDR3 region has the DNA TGCAGCGGGGGACTCCAAGGGGTCCCCGGGGAGCTGTTTTTT.

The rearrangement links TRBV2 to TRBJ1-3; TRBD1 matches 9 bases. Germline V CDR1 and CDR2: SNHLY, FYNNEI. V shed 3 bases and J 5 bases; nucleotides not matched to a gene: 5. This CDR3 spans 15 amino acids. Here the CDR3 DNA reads TGTGCCAGCAGTGAGGACAGGGGTGAAAGAAACACCATATATTTT. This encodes CASSEDRGERNTIYF.

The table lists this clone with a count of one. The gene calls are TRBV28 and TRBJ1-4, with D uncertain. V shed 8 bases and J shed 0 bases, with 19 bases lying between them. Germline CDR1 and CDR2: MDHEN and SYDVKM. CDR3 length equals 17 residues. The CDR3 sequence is CASSAADRLTTNEKLFF. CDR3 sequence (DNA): TGTGCCAGCTCCGCGGCAGACCGTCTGACAACTAATGAAAAACTGTTTTTT.

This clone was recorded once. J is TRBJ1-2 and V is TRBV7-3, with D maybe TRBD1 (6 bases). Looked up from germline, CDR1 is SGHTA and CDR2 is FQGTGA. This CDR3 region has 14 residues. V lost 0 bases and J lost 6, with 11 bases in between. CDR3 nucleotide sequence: TGTGCCAGCAGCTTAACCGGGGACACCCATGGCTACACCTTC. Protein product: CASSLTGDTHGYTF.

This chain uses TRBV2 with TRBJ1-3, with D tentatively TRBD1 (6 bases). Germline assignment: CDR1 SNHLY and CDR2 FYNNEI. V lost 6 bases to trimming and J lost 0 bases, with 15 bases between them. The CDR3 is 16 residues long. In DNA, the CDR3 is TGTGCCAGCAGCGACAGGACTCGCCGCTCTGGAAACACCATATATTTT. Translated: CASSDRTRRSGNTIYF.

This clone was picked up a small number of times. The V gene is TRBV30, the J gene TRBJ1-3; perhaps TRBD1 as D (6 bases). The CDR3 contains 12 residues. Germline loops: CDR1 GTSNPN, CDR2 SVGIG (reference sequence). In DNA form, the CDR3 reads TGTGCTTCCCAGGGGCTGGGAAACACCATATATTTT. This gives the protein CASQGLGNTIYF.

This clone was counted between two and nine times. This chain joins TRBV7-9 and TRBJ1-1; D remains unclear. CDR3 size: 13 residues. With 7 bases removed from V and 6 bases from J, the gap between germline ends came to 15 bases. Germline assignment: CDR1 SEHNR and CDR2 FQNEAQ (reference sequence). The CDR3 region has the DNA TGTGCCAGCATTTCTGCCGGGATATCTGAAGCTTTCTTT. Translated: CASISAGISEAFF.

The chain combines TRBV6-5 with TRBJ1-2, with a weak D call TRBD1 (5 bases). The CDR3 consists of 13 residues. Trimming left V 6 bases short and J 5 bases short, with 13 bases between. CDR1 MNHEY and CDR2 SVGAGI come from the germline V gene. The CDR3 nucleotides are TGTGCCAGCAGAGACAGTCCTACGTATGGCTACACCTTC. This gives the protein CASRDSPTYGYTF.